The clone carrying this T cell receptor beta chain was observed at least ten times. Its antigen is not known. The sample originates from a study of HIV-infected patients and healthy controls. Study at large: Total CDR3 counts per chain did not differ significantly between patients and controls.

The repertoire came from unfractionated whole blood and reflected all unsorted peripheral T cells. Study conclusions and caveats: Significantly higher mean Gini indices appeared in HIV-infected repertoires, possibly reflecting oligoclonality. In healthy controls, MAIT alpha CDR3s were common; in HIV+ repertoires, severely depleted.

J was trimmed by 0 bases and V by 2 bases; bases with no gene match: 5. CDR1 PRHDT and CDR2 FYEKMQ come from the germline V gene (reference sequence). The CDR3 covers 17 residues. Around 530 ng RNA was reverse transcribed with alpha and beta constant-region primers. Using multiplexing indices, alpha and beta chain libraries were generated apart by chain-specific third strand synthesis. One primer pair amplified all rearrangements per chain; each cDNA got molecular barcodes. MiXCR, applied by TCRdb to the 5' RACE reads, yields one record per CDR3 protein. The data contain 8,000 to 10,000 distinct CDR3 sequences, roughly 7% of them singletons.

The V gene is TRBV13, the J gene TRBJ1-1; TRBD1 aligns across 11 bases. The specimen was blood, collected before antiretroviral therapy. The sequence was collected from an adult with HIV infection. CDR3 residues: CASSLNPGQGVNTEAFF. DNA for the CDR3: TGTGCCAGCAGCTTAAACCCGGGACAGGGGGTGAACACTGAAGCTTTCTTT.